The rows below give T cell receptor beta chains drawn from one sample of a study of T-cell reconstitution after alpha-beta-depleted transplantation in children. One entry per CDR3 protein, called by TCRdb with MiXCR from the PCR reads. The sample has some 180,000 distinct CDR3 sequences, approximately 6.9% seen once. The sample was PBMCs, taken before TCRalphabeta/CD19-depleted stem cell transplant. The receptors originated from a boy aged 2 to 9 with acute lymphoblastic leukemia, due to receive a stem cell transplant. The CDR3 runs from the conserved cysteine through the conserved F or W. The D gene is left open where the match is weak. Size values are once, few and many counts, or a class for expanded clones, and some rows have none.

v_gene	abundance	d_gene	j_gene	CDR3nt	CDR3aa
TRBV12-3/TRBV12-4	few	-	TRBJ2-7	TGTGCCAGCAGTTTGGGCGGGATCAGCTCCTACGAGCAGTACTTC	CASSLGGISSYEQYF
TRBV29-1	many	-	TRBJ2-6	TGCAGCGCAGGGCCGAGCCGGAGTGGGGCCAACGTCCTGACTTTC	CSAGPSRSGANVLTF
TRBV29-1	many	-	TRBJ1-1	TGCAGCGTTGAGACAGTTCAGAACACTGAAGCTTTCTTT	CSVETVQNTEAFF
TRBV27	many	-	TRBJ2-7	TGTGCCAGCAGTTTTCGGGATTTGGGGGAGCAGTACTTC	CASSFRDLGEQYF
TRBV30	few	-	TRBJ2-3	TGTGCCTGGAACCCTGGATGGGTATCTGGCACGCAGTATTTT	CAWNPGWVSGTQYF
TRBV12-3/TRBV12-4	many	-	TRBJ1-5	TGTGCCAGCGCTCAAGTTAGCAATCAGCCCCAGCATTTT	CASAQVSNQPQHF
TRBV12-3/TRBV12-4	-	-	TRBJ2-3	TGTGCCAGCAGTTTTGGCAGGGACGATACGCAGTATTTT	CASSFGRDDTQYF
TRBV20-1	many	TRBD2	TRBJ2-1	TGCAGTGCTTTTAGGGCTAGCGGGAGTAATGAGCAGTTCTTC	CSAFRASGSNEQFF
TRBV12-3/TRBV12-4	-	TRBD2	TRBJ2-2	TGTGCCAGCAGTTTGAGTCTAGCGGGGGGGCCCGGGGAGCTGTTTTTT	CASSLSLAGGPGELFF
TRBV2	-	TRBD1	TRBJ2-1	TGTGCCAGCAGCTCTAACAGGGGCCGTTACAATGAGCAGTTCTTC	CASSSNRGRYNEQFF
TRBV5-1	many	-	TRBJ1-1	TGCGCCAGCAGCTTAGATCCAAAGAACACTGAAGCTTTCTTT	CASSLDPKNTEAFF
TRBV29-1	many	-	TRBJ2-2	TGCAGCGTTGAGATTGTCGCGAACACCGGGGAGCTGTTTTTT	CSVEIVANTGELFF
TRBV5-5	few	-	TRBJ2-2	TGTGCCAGCAGCTTGGCCGGGGGCGGGGAGCTGTTTTTT	CASSLAGGGELFF
TRBV7-2	many	TRBD2	TRBJ2-3	TGTGCCAGCAGCCCCGGGACTAGCGGGGGACCTTCGGGCACAGATACGCAGTATTTT	CASSPGTSGGPSGTDTQYF
TRBV5-6	many	TRBD2	TRBJ2-1	TGTGCCAGCAGCTTGGAGGGGGTCAGCGGGAGGCCATACAATGAGCAGTTCTTC	CASSLEGVSGRPYNEQFF
TRBV7-2	-	-	TRBJ2-6	TGTGCCAGCAGCTTAGCGGGCCCTTTATCTGGGGCCAACGTCCTGACTTTC	CASSLAGPLSGANVLTF
TRBV28	many	TRBD1	TRBJ2-1	TGTGCCAGCAGTTCGCGTACTACAGGACAGGGTTCCTACAATGAGCAGTTCTTC	CASSSRTTGQGSYNEQFF
TRBV29-1	few	-	TRBJ1-2	TGCAGCGCCCTAGGAGTCCACTATGGCTACACCTTC	CSALGVHYGYTF
TRBV14	few	-	TRBJ2-7	TGTGCCAGCAGCCAAGAAGTAATTTCGGAAGGATCTACTTGGAAGCAGTACTTC	CASSQEVISEGSTWKQYF
TRBV28	few	TRBD1	TRBJ2-7	TGTGCCAGCAGTTTCACATTCTCCCCTGTGACAGGGGAAAGAAGGTCCTACGAGCAGTACTTC	CASSFTFSPVTGERRSYEQYF
TRBV28	many	-	TRBJ2-7	TGTGCCAGCAGTTTAACGTCGTATGTCACCGAGCAGTACTTC	CASSLTSYVTEQYF
TRBV28	few	TRBD1	TRBJ2-7	TGTGCCAGCAGTTTCCCATGGGACAGGGGGATCTACGAGCAGTACTTC	CASSFPWDRGIYEQYF
TRBV13	few	TRBD2	TRBJ2-5	TGTGCCAGCAGCGAGCGGGACGGGACCCAGTACTTC	CASSERDGTQYF
TRBV14	-	-	TRBJ1-3	TGTGCCAGCAGACAAAGCTCTGGAAACACCATATATTTT	CASRQSSGNTIYF
TRBV6-1	-	-	TRBJ1-3	TGTGCCAGCAGCCGGCAGGAAGCTGGAAACACCATATATTTT	CASSRQEAGNTIYF
TRBV2	many	-	TRBJ1-5	TGTGCCAGCACAACCCTAGGGGCCAATCAGCCCCAGCATTTT	CASTTLGANQPQHF
TRBV20-1	many	TRBD2	TRBJ2-1	TGCAGTGCTAGAGGGGAGGGAGGGCGGAATGAGCAGTTCTTC	CSARGEGGRNEQFF
TRBV7-9	many	-	TRBJ2-6	TGTGCCAGCAGTTCGACGGACGGGACTGCCAACGTCCTGACTTTC	CASSSTDGTANVLTF
TRBV7-9	many	TRBD2	TRBJ2-3	TGTGCCAGCGGAACTCTAGCGGGGACCACAGATACGCAGTATTTT	CASGTLAGTTDTQYF
TRBV6-2/TRBV6-3	-	TRBD2	TRBJ2-1	TGTGCCAGCAGCCAACCCCGGGCGCTAGCGGTCCCAGGCACCTACAATGAGCAGTTCTTC	CASSQPRALAVPGTYNEQFF
TRBV28	many	-	TRBJ2-5	TGTGCCAGCGGGATTTCCTTTTACCAAGAGACCCAGTACTTC	CASGISFYQETQYF
TRBV28	once	TRBD1	TRBJ1-2	TGTGCCAGCAGCCCCCCCCCCGGGGACAGGGTCCATGGCTACACCTTC	CASSPPPGDRVHGYTF
TRBV25-1	many	-	TRBJ1-1	TGTGCCAGCAGTTTTACGTCGAACACTGAAGCTTTCTTT	CASSFTSNTEAFF
TRBV5-1	many	TRBD2	TRBJ2-2	TGCGCCAGCAGCTCAATGGCGGGAGTTGGTACCGGGGAGCTGTTTTTT	CASSSMAGVGTGELFF
TRBV20-1	-	-	TRBJ1-4	TGCAGTGCCGGAAGGGGGGGAGTCAGAGAAAAACTGTTTTTT	CSAGRGGVREKLFF
TRBV6-5	few	TRBD2	TRBJ2-5	TGTGCCAGCATTACGGGACTAGGGGGGGAGACCCAGTACTTC	CASITGLGGETQYF
TRBV7-8	large	-	TRBJ2-7	TGTGCCAGCAGCATCGCCTTTTACGAGCAGTACTTC	CASSIAFYEQYF
TRBV14	-	-	TRBJ2-1	TGTGCCAGCAGCATCTGGGTCGGTTCCTACAATGAGCAGTTCTTC	CASSIWVGSYNEQFF
TRBV5-4	many	TRBD2	TRBJ2-3	TGTGCCAGCAGCTTGGGCGGGAGGGCCACAGATACGCAGTATTTT	CASSLGGRATDTQYF
TRBV5-1	many	-	TRBJ2-1	TGCGCCAGCATCCCTGCCCCAGGAAGATCCAATGAGCAGTTCTTC	CASIPAPGRSNEQFF
TRBV18	few	-	TRBJ2-4	TGTGCCAGCTCACCCCGACAGGCGCTAGCCAAAAACATTCAGTACTTC	CASSPRQALAKNIQYF
TRBV6-5	many	-	TRBJ1-5	TGTGCCAGCAGTGCCTCGATGAATCAGCCCCAGCATTTT	CASSASMNQPQHF
TRBV27	few	TRBD2	TRBJ2-2	TGTGCCAGCAGGGATCTAGCGGGGGTCAGGAACACCGGGGAGCTGTTTTTT	CASRDLAGVRNTGELFF
TRBV6-1	many	-	TRBJ2-5	TGTGCCAGCAGTGAATTCGGGTCAGAGACCCAGTACTTC	CASSEFGSETQYF
TRBV6-2/TRBV6-3	-	TRBD1	TRBJ2-7	TGTGCCAGCAGTGACGACAGGGCCTCCTACGAGCAGTACTTC	CASSDDRASYEQYF
TRBV20-1	many	-	TRBJ1-5	TGCAGTGCTAGGGGGGGCGGATGGAATCAGCCCCAGCATTTT	CSARGGGWNQPQHF
TRBV11-2	many	TRBD2	TRBJ2-5	TGTGCCAGCAGCCCTTTAGCGGGAGGGGAGACCCAGTACTTC	CASSPLAGGETQYF
TRBV25-1	few	-	TRBJ1-4	TGTGCCAGCAGCATCGGACAGTATAATGAAAAACTGTTTTTT	CASSIGQYNEKLFF
TRBV27	many	-	TRBJ2-5	TGTGCCAGCAGAGGCCCGATGGGGACCCAGTACTTC	CASRGPMGTQYF
TRBV6-5	-	TRBD1	TRBJ1-2	TGTGCCAGCAGTTCAGGGGGCGCGGGTGGCTACACCTTC	CASSSGGAGGYTF
TRBV7-9	-	TRBD1	TRBJ1-1	TGTGCCAGCAGCCGGACAGGATGGGGAGGCTTGAACACTGAAGCTTTCTTT	CASSRTGWGGLNTEAFF
TRBV29-1	many	TRBD2	TRBJ2-1	TGCAGCGTTGAAGGCCTCGGGACTAGCGGGGGGAGGCAGTTCTTC	CSVEGLGTSGGRQFF
TRBV5-1	many	-	TRBJ1-3	TGCGCCAGCAGCTTGGGACAGAGCTCTGGAAACACCATATATTTT	CASSLGQSSGNTIYF
TRBV6-2/TRBV6-3	few	-	TRBJ1-4	TGTGCCGGACGATCCCCTGGGGAAAAACTGTTTTTT	CAGRSPGEKLFF